These 25 T cell receptor beta chains came from one sample sequenced in a study of T-cell memory formation after mild COVID-19. TCRdb used MiXCR to reprocess the 5' RACE reads, holding one entry per CDR3 protein. Here the sample spans 380,000 or so distinct CDR3 sequences, approximately 15% being singletons. The material sequenced was PBMCs or a T cell subset sorted from them (not recorded which). Receptors originate from a man younger than 35 who had mild COVID-19 (a few samples of this study predate the infection). Cell type and time point are not known.

The chain recombines TRBV10-3 with TRBJ2-3, with 13 nucleotides matching TRBD2. The CDR3 extends over 18 amino acids. Germline V gene lookup returns CDR1 ENHRY and CDR2 SYGVKD. V lost 2 bases, J lost 1 base, and 6 bases stayed unmatched. The CDR3 DNA reads as TGTGCCATCAGTGAGGCCCAACTAGCGGGGGGGGGCACAGATACGCAGTATTTT. Its translation: CAISEAQLAGGGTDTQYF.

In its sample, this clonotype was seen a few times. The CDR3 DNA sequence: TGCGCCAGCAGCTCGACTCATAGCGGAGGCACAGATACGCAGTATTTT. Translated, it gives CASSSTHSGGTDTQYF. The rearrangement uses TRBV5-1 and TRBJ2-3; weak D call: TRBD2 (6 bases). V was clipped by 3 bases and J by 1 base, with 15 bases between them. Germline loops: CDR1 SGHRS, CDR2 YFSETQ. This CDR3 has 16 residues.

This clonotype has a count of ten or more. The chain employs TRBV12-3 or TRBV12-4 and TRBJ2-2; D ambiguous. The CDR3 totals 12 residues. V shed 7 bases and J shed 2 bases, with 5 bases lying between them. CDR3 nucleotide sequence: TGTGCCAGCACCCCCAACACCGGGGAGCTGTTTTTT. Translating gives CASTPNTGELFF.

The table lists this clonotype with a few counts. The CDR3 sequence: CASSPWTNNYGYTF. For the CDR3, the DNA is TGTGCCAGCAGTCCCTGGACCAATAACTATGGCTACACCTTC. This chain joins TRBV7-2 and TRBJ1-2; D is ambiguous. V was clipped by 6 bases and J by 1 base, with 12 bases between them. This CDR3 has 14 amino acids. In germline, CDR1 is SGHTA, CDR2 FQGNSA.

This clonotype showed up just a few times. V and J are TRBV5-1 and TRBJ1-2; no definite D call. The CDR3 spans 12 residues. Trimming took off 0 bases at V and 10 bases at J, with 10 bases between the two ends. The germline CDR1 and CDR2 sequences are SGHRS and YFSETQ. The CDR3: CASSLADSSYTF. CDR3 nucleotides: TGCGCCAGCAGCTTGGCGGACTCTTCCTACACCTTC.

The chain joins TRBV28 to TRBJ1-2, with 7 bases that match TRBD1. The V gene end was trimmed by 6 bases and the J gene end by 8 bases; junction bases not matched to a gene: 18. Germline loops: CDR1 MDHEN, CDR2 SYDVKM. This CDR3 contains 16 residues. The CDR3 region has the DNA TGTGCCAGCAGCAGTTTCCCGACCCGACAGGGCGGCGGCTACACCTTC. Protein sequence: CASSSFPTRQGGGYTF.

A single count supports this clonotype. This chain connects TRBV11-2 to TRBJ1-5; TRBD1 agrees at 11 bases. CDR1 and CDR2 from the germline V gene are SGHAT and FQNNGV. The CDR3 is made up of 16 amino acids. The V gene end was trimmed by 6 bases and the J gene end by 6 bases; junction bases not matched to a gene: 10. This CDR3 is CASRPDRTGGFQPQHF. CDR3 coding DNA: TGTGCCAGCAGACCAGACCGGACAGGGGGCTTTCAGCCCCAGCATTTT.

V usage is TRBV4-3 and J usage is TRBJ2-7; D not resolved. The V end lost 0 bases, the J end lost 3 bases, and 9 bases lay between the germline ends. The germline gives CDR1 LGHNA, CDR2 YSLEER. The CDR3 is 14 residues long. Here the CDR3 DNA reads TGCGCCAGCAGCCAAGACGGCACGAGCTACGAGCAGTACTTC. This encodes CASSQDGTSYEQYF.

V gene TRBV5-5 combines with J gene TRBJ1-1; no reliable D call. Germline values: CDR1 SGHKS, CDR2 YYEKEE (reference sequence). The CDR3 runs 13 residues. V was pared by 3 bases and J by 6 bases, with 12 bases between. The CDR3 sequence: CASSWEGLPEAFF. The CDR3 nucleotides read TGTGCCAGCAGCTGGGAAGGGCTCCCTGAAGCTTTCTTT.

This clonotype has only a few counts. The rearrangement uses TRBV5-4 and TRBJ2-1, with TRBD1 matching 8 bases. Trimming at V came to 4 bases and at J to 12 bases, leaving 21 bases not matched to a gene. Germline loops: CDR1 SGHNT, CDR2 YYREEE (reference sequence). CDR3 length equals 17 residues. CDR3 region: CASSPQTGANNAFGQFF. The CDR3, as DNA: TGTGCCAGCAGCCCACAGACAGGGGCTAATAATGCCTTCGGGCAGTTCTTC.

In the case of this clonotype: It may be a read error: a sequence one base away is much more abundant. V and J are TRBV9 and TRBJ2-2; D may be TRBD2 (5 bases). This CDR3 spans 12 amino acids. Germline CDR1 reads SGDLS; CDR2 reads YYNGEE. The CDR3: CASSRYTGEMFF. The CDR3 nucleotides are TGTGCCAGCAGCAGGTACACCGGGGAGATGTTTTTT.

The genes are TRBV11-3 and TRBJ2-1; 13 bases are a match to TRBD2. This CDR3 contains 19 residues. The ends lost 4 bases at V and 0 bases at J; junction bases unmatched: 9. The germline V gene encodes CDR1 SGHNT and CDR2 YENEEA. The CDR3 nucleotides are TGTGCCAGCAGCTCAGGGACTAGCGGGGTTATGAGCTCCTACAATGAGCAGTTCTTC. This codes for CASSSGTSGVMSSYNEQFF.

The rearrangement uses TRBV4-1 and TRBJ1-3, with D hard to call. The length of the CDR3 is 16 residues. The germline V gene has CDR1 MGHRA and CDR2 YSYEKL. Trimming stripped 0 bases from V and 0 bases from J, with 9 bases between. CDR3 in DNA: TGCGCCAGCAGCCAAGACCCGCCGAGCTCTGGAAACACCATATATTTT. Translating it yields CASSQDPPSSGNTIYF.

This clonotype has at least ten counts. The chain links TRBV5-6 to TRBJ2-2; D call uncertain. Per germline, CDR1 SGHDT and CDR2 YYEEEE. V lost 1 base and J 5 bases, leaving 6 bases between the germline ends. There are 13 residues in the CDR3. The CDR3 nucleotides are TGTGCCAGCAGCTTGCTGTATACCGGGGAGCTGTTTTTT. Translating it yields CASSLLYTGELFF.

This chain uses TRBV24-1 with TRBJ2-2; possibly TRBD2 for D (5 bases). Germline-derived CDR1 and CDR2 are KGHDR and SFDVKD. Trimming shortened V by 3 bases and J by 5 bases, and 12 bases separated the two germline ends. This CDR3 has 15 residues. DNA for the CDR3: TGTGCCACCAGTGATGACTCTCCGGGGACCGGGGAGCTGTTTTTT. Amino acid sequence: CATSDDSPGTGELFF.

The chain has TRBV12-3 or TRBV12-4 and TRBJ2-2, with D possibly matching TRBD1 (6 bases). Trimming left V 3 bases short and J 4 bases short, with 12 bases between. This CDR3 is built from 15 residues. DNA for the CDR3: TGTGCCAGCAGTTTTTATCAGGGGTCCACCGGGGAGCTGTTTTTT. Protein: CASSFYQGSTGELFF.

The V call is TRBV4-1, the J call TRBJ1-1; 8 bases are shared with TRBD1. The ends lost 5 bases at V and 6 bases at J; junction bases unmatched: 5. The germline gives CDR1 MGHRA, CDR2 YSYEKL. The CDR3 is 13 amino acids. The CDR3 nucleotides read TGCGCCAGCAGCAAGGACAGGGAATCTGAAGCTTTCTTT. It codes for CASSKDRESEAFF.

Ten or more counts support this clonotype. The chain combines TRBV5-1 with TRBJ2-5; D tentatively reads TRBD1 or TRBD2 (7 bases each). The germline CDR1 and CDR2 sequences are SGHRS and YFSETQ. Trimming took 4 bases from V and 2 from J, leaving 18 bases between them. This CDR3 is built from 16 residues. As DNA, the CDR3 is TGCGCCAGCAGCGCCCGGGCAGCGGGACAGCAAGAGACCCAGTACTTC. Protein sequence: CASSARAAGQQETQYF.

The chain links TRBV7-9 to TRBJ1-1; TRBD1 is a possible D gene (5 bases). CDR1 SEHNR and CDR2 FQNEAQ come from the germline V gene (reference sequence). Trimming removed 5 bases from V and 2 bases from J, with 12 bases in between. CDR3 length: 14 residues. In DNA, the CDR3 is TGTGCCAGCAGCGCGCAGGGAAGTAACACTGAAGCTTTCTTT. Translated: CASSAQGSNTEAFF.

The table lists this clonotype with a few counts. CDR3 DNA sequence: TGTGCCAGCAGCCCTAGCAGGACAGCGTCCTACGAGCAGTACTTC. Residues: CASSPSRTASYEQYF. The J gene is TRBJ2-7, the V gene TRBV7-2; a possible D gene is TRBD1 (6 bases). This CDR3 is 15 amino acids long. V was clipped by 5 bases and J by 1 base, with 15 bases between them. CDR1 and CDR2 from the germline V gene are SGHTA and FQGNSA.

For this clonotype: The junction departs from the called germline gene at one end, perhaps through a read error. This chain links TRBV7-9 with TRBJ2-3; D is uncertain. The CDR3 totals 14 residues. CDR1 and CDR2 (germline): SEHNR, FQNEAQ (reference sequence). CDR3 residues: CASSLERLTDTQYF. DNA for the CDR3: TGTGCCAGCAGCTTAGAACGTCTCACAGATACGCAGTATTTC.

This clonotype was seen ten or more times. This chain links TRBV6-2 or TRBV6-3 with TRBJ2-7; D gene ambiguous. The CDR3 spans 12 residues. The V gene's germline CDR1 is MNHEY and CDR2 SVGEGT. Trimming shortened V by 4 bases and J by 5 bases, and 9 bases separated the two germline ends. The DNA for the CDR3 is TGTGCCAGCAGTTCTCGGACGGACGAGCAGTACTTC. Protein: CASSSRTDEQYF.

This clonotype was detected a few times. The rearrangement links TRBV6-5 to TRBJ2-7; D might be TRBD1 (6 bases). Trimming took 6 bases from V and 3 from J, leaving 15 bases between them. The CDR3 length is 14 residues. Per the germline V gene, CDR1 is MNHEY and CDR2 is SVGAGI. DNA for the CDR3: TGTGCCAGCAGCCTACAGGGACCCCTCTACGAGCAGTACTTC. Amino acid sequence: CASSLQGPLYEQYF.

J is TRBJ2-3 and V is TRBV5-1; 13 positions agree with TRBD2. This CDR3 is built from 16 residues. Unmatched junction bases numbered 6, after V lost 4 bases and J lost 4 bases. The V gene's germline CDR1 is SGHRS and CDR2 YFSETQ. DNA for the CDR3: TGCGCCAGCAGCGCGGGACTAGCGGGGAGGGCAGATACGCAGTATTTT. Its protein product is CASSAGLAGRADTQYF.

A few counts support this clonotype. The CDR3 loop reads CASSTTSGAYEQYF. CDR3 nucleotide sequence: TGTGCCAGCAGTACGACTAGCGGGGCATACGAGCAGTACTTC. This chain connects TRBV3-1 to TRBJ2-7, with 11 positions matching TRBD2. CDR1 and CDR2 from the germline V gene are LGHDT and YNNKEL (reference sequence). Unmatched junction bases numbered 5, after V lost 6 bases and J lost 4 bases. The CDR3 covers 14 residues.